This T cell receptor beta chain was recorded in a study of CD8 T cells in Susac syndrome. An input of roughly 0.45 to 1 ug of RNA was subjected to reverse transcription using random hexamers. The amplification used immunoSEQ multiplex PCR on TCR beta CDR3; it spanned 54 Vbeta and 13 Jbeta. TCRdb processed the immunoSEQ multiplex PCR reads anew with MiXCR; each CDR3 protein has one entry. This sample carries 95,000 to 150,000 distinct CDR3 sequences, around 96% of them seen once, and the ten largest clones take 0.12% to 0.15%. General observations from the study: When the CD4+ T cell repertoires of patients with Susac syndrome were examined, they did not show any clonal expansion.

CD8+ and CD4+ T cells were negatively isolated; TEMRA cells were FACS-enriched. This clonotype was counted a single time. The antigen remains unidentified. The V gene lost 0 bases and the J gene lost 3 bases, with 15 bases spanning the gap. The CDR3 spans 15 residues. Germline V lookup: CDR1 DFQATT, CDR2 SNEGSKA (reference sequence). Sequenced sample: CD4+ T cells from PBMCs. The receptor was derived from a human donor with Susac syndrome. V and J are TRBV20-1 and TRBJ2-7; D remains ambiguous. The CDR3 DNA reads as TGCAGTGCTAGAGATCACGTTAGGCTGGGCTACGAGCAGTACTTC. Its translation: CSARDHVRLGYEQYF.